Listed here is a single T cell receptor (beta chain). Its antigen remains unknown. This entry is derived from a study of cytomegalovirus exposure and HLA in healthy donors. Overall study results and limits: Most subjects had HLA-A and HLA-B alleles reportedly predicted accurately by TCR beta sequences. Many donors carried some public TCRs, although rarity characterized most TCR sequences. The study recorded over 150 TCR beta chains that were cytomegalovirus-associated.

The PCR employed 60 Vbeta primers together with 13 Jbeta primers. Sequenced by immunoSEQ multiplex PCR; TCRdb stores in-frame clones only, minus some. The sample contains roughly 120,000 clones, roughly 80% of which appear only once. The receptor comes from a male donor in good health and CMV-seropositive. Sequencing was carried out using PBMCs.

The CDR3: CASSEYGDYLGGYTF. Here the CDR3 DNA reads TGTGCCAGCAGTGAATATGGGGACTACTTGGGAGGCTACACCTTC. This sequence joins TRBV25-1 and TRBJ1-2, with D perhaps TRBD1 (5 bases). V was cut by 0 bases and J by 8 bases, with 16 bases left in between. Germline CDR1 MGHDK, CDR2 SYGVNS. This CDR3 has 15 residues.